A single sample is the source of the 3 T cell receptor beta chains below, sequenced in a study of T cells in localized non-small cell lung cancer. Produced via immunoSEQ multiplex PCR; TCRdb's table is partial and in-frame only. The sample holds tens of thousands of clones, approximately 84% seen once. Sequenced here: peripheral blood, sampled before any cancer treatment. The receptors come from a female donor at least 60 years old with stage I lung adenocarcinoma.

The chain employs TRBV7-9 and TRBJ1-4, with 10 bases matching TRBD1. This CDR3 spans 17 amino acids. The V segment lost 5 bases and the J segment 0 bases; nucleotides outside the gene matches: 6. Germline-derived CDR1 and CDR2 are SEHNR and FQNEAQ (reference sequence). This CDR3 reads CASSPGTGAATNEKLFF. CDR3 DNA: TGTGCCAGCAGCCCTGGGACAGGGGCCGCAACTAATGAAAAACTGTTTTTT.

CDR3 protein: CASRLEGSFGQFF. CDR3 coding DNA: TGTGCCAGCAGACTGGAAGGGTCCTTTGGGCAGTTCTTC. This sequence joins TRBV5-4 and TRBJ2-1; D remains unclear. The CDR3 contains 13 residues. Germline V lookup: CDR1 SGHNT, CDR2 YYREEE (reference sequence). Trimming removed 5 bases at V and 12 bases at J, with 18 bases between.

The chain recombines TRBV21-1 with TRBJ1-5; TRBD1 reflects the table's D call only, with no check against the DNA. TRBV21-1 is given as a pseudogene. The CDR3 contains 16 residues. This chain's CDR3 is CASSKGGRGLHQPQHF. Here the CDR3 DNA reads TGTGCCAGCAGCAAAGGGGGCAGGGGCCTTCATCAGCCCCAGCATTTT.